This T cell receptor beta chain was sequenced during a study of regulatory T cells in long-lasting Graves disease. Study-wide points: Persistent disease showed a preference for TRBV28, TRBJ1-2 and TRBJ2-5.

Germline trimming cut 5 bases from V and 1 base from J; bases unmatched to any gene: 12. The CDR3 runs to 18 residues. CDR1 is SNHLY, CDR2 FYNNEI, per germline. Of note for this clonotype: Its specificity is unknown.

Combining iRepertoire HTBI primers with Arm-PCR of CDR3 regions, the authors built TCR beta libraries. TCRdb called the multiplex PCR reads again in MiXCR, with one record for every CDR3 protein. The table shows around 400,000 distinct CDR3 sequences, with approximately 23% occurring only once. Time point noted: persistent/refractory GD, antithyroid drugs over 5 years with positive TRAb. Extracted PBMC RNA gave rise to the TCR library. The clonotype comes from a woman between 40 and 50 years old with Graves disease. The sample consisted of peripheral blood mononuclear cells (PBMCs), taken when the disease was refractory, from a patient treated with antithyroid drugs. This sequence joins TRBV2 and TRBJ2-2; TRBD1 aligns across 8 bases. CDR3 nucleotides: TGTGCCAGCAGTAAAGACCGGGACAGGCGAAAGAACACCGGGGAGCTGTTTTTT. This sequence encodes CASSKDRDRRKNTGELFF.